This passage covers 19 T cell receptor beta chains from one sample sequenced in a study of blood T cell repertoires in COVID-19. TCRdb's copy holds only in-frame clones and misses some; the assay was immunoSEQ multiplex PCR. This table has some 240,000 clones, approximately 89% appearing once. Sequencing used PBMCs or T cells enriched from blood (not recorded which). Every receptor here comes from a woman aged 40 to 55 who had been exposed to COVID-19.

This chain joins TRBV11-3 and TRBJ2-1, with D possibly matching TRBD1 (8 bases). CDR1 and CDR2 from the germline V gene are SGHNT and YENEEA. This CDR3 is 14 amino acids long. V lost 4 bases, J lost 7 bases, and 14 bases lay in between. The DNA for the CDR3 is TGTGCCAGCAGCTCCCACAGGGGGGGAAATGAGCAGTTCTTC. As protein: CASSSHRGGNEQFF.

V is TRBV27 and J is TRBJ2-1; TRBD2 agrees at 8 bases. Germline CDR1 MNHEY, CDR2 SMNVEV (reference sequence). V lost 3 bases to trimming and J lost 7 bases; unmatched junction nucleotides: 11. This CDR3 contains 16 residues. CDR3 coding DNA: TGTGCCAGCAGTTTTTTGGGCGGGGGGCTCGGTAATGAGCAGTTCTTC. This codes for CASSFLGGGLGNEQFF.

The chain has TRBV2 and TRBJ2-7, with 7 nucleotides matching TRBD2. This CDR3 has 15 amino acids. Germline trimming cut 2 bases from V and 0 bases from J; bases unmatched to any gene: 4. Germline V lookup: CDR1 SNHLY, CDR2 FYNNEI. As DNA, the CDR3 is TGTGCCAGCAGTGAACAGGCTAGCGGCTCCTACGAGCAGTACTTC. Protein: CASSEQASGSYEQYF.

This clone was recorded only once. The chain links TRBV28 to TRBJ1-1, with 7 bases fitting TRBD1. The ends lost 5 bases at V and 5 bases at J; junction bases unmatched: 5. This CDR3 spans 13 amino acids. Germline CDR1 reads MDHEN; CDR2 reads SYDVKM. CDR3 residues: CASSLKTGTEAFF. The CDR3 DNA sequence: TGTGCCAGCAGTCTAAAGACAGGGACTGAAGCTTTCTTT.

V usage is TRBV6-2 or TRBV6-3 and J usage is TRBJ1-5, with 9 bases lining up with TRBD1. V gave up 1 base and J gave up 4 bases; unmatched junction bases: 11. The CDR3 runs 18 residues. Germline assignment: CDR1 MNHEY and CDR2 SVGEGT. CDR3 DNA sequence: TGTGCCAGCAGTTACTTATCCTTGACAGGGGGGCTGAATCAGCCCCAGCATTTT. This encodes CASSYLSLTGGLNQPQHF.

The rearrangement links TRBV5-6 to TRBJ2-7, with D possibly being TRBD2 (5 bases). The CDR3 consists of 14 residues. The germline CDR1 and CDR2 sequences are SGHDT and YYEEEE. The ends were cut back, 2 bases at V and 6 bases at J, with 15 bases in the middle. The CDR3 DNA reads TGTGCCAGCAGCTTCACTCCCGCCGGAGGCGAGCAGTACGTC. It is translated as CASSFTPAGGEQYV.

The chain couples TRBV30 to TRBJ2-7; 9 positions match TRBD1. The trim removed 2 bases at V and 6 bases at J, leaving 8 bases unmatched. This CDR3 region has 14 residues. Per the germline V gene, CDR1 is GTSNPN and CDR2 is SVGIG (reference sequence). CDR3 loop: CAWSRTGEGAEQYV. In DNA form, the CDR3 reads TGTGCCTGGAGTCGGACAGGGGAGGGCGCCGAGCAGTACGTC.

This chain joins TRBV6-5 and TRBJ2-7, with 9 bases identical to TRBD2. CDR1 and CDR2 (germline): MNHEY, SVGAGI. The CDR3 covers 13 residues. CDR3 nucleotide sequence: TGTGCTACCCAGACTAGCGGAACCTACGAGCAGTACTTC. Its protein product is CATQTSGTYEQYF.

For the CDR3, the DNA is TGTGCCAGCAGCATCTTTGGGCAAAAATATGGCTACACCTTC. It yields the protein CASSIFGQKYGYTF. V usage is TRBV7-9 and J usage is TRBJ1-2; unclear D gene. Germline V lookup: CDR1 SEHNR, CDR2 FQNEAQ (reference sequence). The germline V and J ends were trimmed by 5 bases and 5 bases, with 15 bases remaining between them. The CDR3 is made up of 14 amino acids. The full variable domain, in which reference TRBV7-9 and TRBJ1-2 provide the parts outside the CDR3, is DTGVSQNPRHKITKRGQNVTFRCDPISEHNRLYWYRQTLGQGPEFLTYFQNEAQLEKSRLLSDRFSAERPKGSFSTLEIQRTEQGDSAMYLCASSIFGQKYGYTFGSGTRLTVV.

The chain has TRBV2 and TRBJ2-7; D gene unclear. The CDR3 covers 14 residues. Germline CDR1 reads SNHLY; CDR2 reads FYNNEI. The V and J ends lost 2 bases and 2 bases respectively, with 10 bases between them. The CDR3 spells CASSEPEPTYEQYV. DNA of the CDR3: TGTGCCAGCAGTGAACCCGAGCCCACCTACGAGCAGTACGTC.

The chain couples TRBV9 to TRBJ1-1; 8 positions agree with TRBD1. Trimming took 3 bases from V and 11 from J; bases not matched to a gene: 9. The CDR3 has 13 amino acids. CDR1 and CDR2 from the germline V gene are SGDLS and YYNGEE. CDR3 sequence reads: CASSGRQGLDAFF. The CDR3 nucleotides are TGTGCCAGCAGCGGAAGACAGGGGTTGGATGCTTTCTTT.

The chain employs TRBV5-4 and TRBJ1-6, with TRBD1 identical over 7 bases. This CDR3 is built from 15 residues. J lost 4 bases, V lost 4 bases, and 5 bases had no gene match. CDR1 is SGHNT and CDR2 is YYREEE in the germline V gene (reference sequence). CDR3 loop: CASSDRERYNSPLHF. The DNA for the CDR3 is TGTGCCAGCAGCGACAGGGAGAGATATAATTCACCCCTCCACTTT.

CDR3 sequence reads: CSVESQGRETQYF. The CDR3 bases are TGCAGCGTTGAATCTCAGGGTAGAGAGACCCAGTACTTC. The J gene is TRBJ2-5, the V gene TRBV29-1; weak D call: TRBD1 (5 bases). The V gene's germline CDR1 is SQVTM and CDR2 ANQGSEA. CDR3 length: 13 amino acids. Trimming removed 2 bases at V and 4 bases at J, with 11 bases between. The variable domain in full, completed from reference TRBV29-1 and TRBJ2-5, reads SAVISQKPSRDICQRGTSLTIQCQVDSQVTMMFWYRQQPGQSLTLIATANQGSEATYESGFVIDKFPISRPNLTFSTLTVSNMSPEDSSIYLCSVESQGRETQYFGPGTRLLVL.

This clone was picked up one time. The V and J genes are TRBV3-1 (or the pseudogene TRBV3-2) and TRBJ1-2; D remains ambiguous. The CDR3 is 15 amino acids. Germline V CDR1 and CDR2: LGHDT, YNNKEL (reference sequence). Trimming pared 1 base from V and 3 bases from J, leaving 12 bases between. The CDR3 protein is CASSQGQFFDYGYTF. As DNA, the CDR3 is TGTGCCAGCAGCCAAGGGCAGTTCTTTGACTATGGCTACACCTTC.

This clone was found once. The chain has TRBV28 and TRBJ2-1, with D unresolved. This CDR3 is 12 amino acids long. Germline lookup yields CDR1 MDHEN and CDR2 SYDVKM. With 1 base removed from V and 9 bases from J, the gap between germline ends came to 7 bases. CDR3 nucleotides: TGTGCCAGCAGTTTATCCTACCGTGAGCAGTTCTTC. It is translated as CASSLSYREQFF.

CDR3 sequence (DNA): TGTGCCAGCAGCCACGCGACAGGGGGCACTGAAGCTTTCTTT. This translates into CASSHATGGTEAFF. J is TRBJ1-1 and V is TRBV3-1 (or the pseudogene TRBV3-2); the match to TRBD1 covers 9 bases. Germline lookup yields CDR1 LGHDT and CDR2 YNNKEL (reference sequence). CDR3 length: 14 amino acids. With 3 bases clipped from V and 4 bases from J, the junction kept 3 bases outside the gene matches.

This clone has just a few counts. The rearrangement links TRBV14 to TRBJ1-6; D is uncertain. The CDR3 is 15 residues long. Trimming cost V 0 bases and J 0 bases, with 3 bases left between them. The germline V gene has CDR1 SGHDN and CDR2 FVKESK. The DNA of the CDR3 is TGTGCCAGCAGCCAAGAGAGCTCCTATAATTCACCCCTCCACTTT. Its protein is CASSQESSYNSPLHF.

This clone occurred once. The CDR3 nucleotides are TGCGCCAGCAGTGAGACCCACGGGGGAGGGGGAGAAAAACTGTTTTTT. This translates into CASSETHGGGGEKLFF. The rearrangement uses TRBV10-2 and TRBJ1-4; D possibly corresponds to TRBD1 (6 bases). The CDR3 consists of 16 residues. Trimming took 2 bases from V and 8 from J, leaving 18 bases between them. Germline CDR1 WSHSY, CDR2 SAAADI.

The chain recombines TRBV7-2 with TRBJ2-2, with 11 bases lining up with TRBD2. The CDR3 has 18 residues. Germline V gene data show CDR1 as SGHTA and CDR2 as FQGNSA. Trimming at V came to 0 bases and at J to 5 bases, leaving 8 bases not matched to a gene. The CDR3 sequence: CASSLARLAGGGTGELFF. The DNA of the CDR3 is TGTGCCAGCAGCTTAGCGCGTCTAGCGGGGGGAGGAACCGGGGAGCTGTTTTTT.